These 9 T cell receptor beta chains were all obtained from the same sample, sequenced in a study of blood T cell repertoires in COVID-19. Libraries were prepared by immunoSEQ multiplex PCR; TCRdb keeps only in-frame clonotypes and omits some of them. The table lists 80,000 or so clones, 91% of them singletons, with under 2.5% in the top ten. The specimen sequenced was peripheral blood. The receptor set was obtained from a woman aged 45-59 years in a cohort sampled during active COVID-19.

V and J are TRBV12-5 and TRBJ2-2; D is possibly TRBD1 (6 bases). The germline gives CDR1 LGHNT, CDR2 FRNRAP. This CDR3 spans 14 amino acids. Trimming removed 6 bases from V and 3 bases from J, with 11 bases in between. The CDR3 DNA reads as TGTGCTAGTGGGATGACAGGATACACCGGGGAGCTGTTTTTT. Encoded protein: CASGMTGYTGELFF.

The chain employs TRBV5-4 and TRBJ1-2; D is uncertain. This CDR3 is built from 13 residues. Germline values: CDR1 SGHNT, CDR2 YYREEE (reference sequence). V lost 0 bases to trimming and J lost 3 bases, with 6 bases between them. The CDR3 spells CASSLAGYYGYTF. DNA of the CDR3: TGTGCCAGCAGCTTGGCGGGGTACTATGGCTACACCTTC. Supplemented by reference TRBV5-4 and TRBJ1-2, the full variable domain reads ETGVTQSPTHLIKTRGQQVTLRCSSQSGHNTVSWYQQALGQGPQFIFQYYREEENGRGNFPPRFSGLQFPNYSSELNVNALELDDSALYLCASSLAGYYGYTFGSGTRLTVV.

The chain is built from TRBV28 and TRBJ2-7, with 7 bases identical to TRBD2. Unmatched junction bases numbered 10, after V lost 6 bases and J lost 2 bases. Germline CDR1 and CDR2: MDHEN and SYDVKM. This CDR3 spans 15 amino acids. CDR3 DNA sequence: TGTGCCAGCAGGGCGGGACTAATGTTAGCCTACGAGCAGTACTTC. Its translation is CASRAGLMLAYEQYF.

V usage is TRBV19 and J usage is TRBJ2-1; D gene ambiguous. V lost 3 bases and J lost 6, with 3 bases in between. Germline CDR1 is LNHDA and CDR2 is SQIVND (reference sequence). The CDR3 extends over 11 amino acids. CDR3 loop: CASSMRNEQFF. CDR3 nucleotide sequence: TGTGCCAGTAGTATGCGCAATGAGCAGTTCTTC.

A single count supports this clone. V usage is TRBV27 and J usage is TRBJ1-6; D might be TRBD1 (5 bases). Germline lookup yields CDR1 MNHEY and CDR2 SMNVEV (reference sequence). Trimming removed 3 bases at V and 7 bases at J, with 13 bases between. This CDR3 has 15 amino acids. The CDR3 DNA sequence: TGTGCCAGCAGTTTCCTACAGGACAAAAATTCACCCCTCCACTTT. Translation: CASSFLQDKNSPLHF.

This chain connects TRBV20-1 to TRBJ2-1; the match to TRBD2 covers 8 bases. Germline CDR1 and CDR2: DFQATT and SNEGSKA (reference sequence). The CDR3 spans 15 residues. The ends lost 3 bases at V and 4 bases at J; junction bases unmatched: 8. CDR3 nucleotides: TGCAGTGCTAGTCGGCCAACTAGCGGATACAATGAGCAGTTCTTC. It yields the protein CSASRPTSGYNEQFF.

The chain employs TRBV6-6 and TRBJ2-7; maybe TRBD2 (6 bases). The CDR3 contains 13 residues. V lost 6 bases and J 3 bases, leaving 12 bases between the germline ends. From germline, CDR1 is MNHNY and CDR2 SVGAGI (reference sequence). The CDR3 reads CASSRDSNYEQYF. The CDR3 DNA reads TGTGCCAGCAGCAGGGACTCTAACTACGAGCAGTACTTC.

The gene calls are TRBV28 and TRBJ1-1; 9 nucleotides match TRBD1. The CDR3 length is 17 residues. Germline CDR1 and CDR2: MDHEN and SYDVKM. Trimming removed 6 bases from V and 11 bases from J; junction bases left unmatched: 22. CDR3 sequence reads: CASRSPGQGTGWVRAFF. The CDR3 nucleotides are TGTGCCAGCAGGTCCCCGGGGCAGGGGACAGGGTGGGTACGGGCTTTCTTT. Combining the CDR3 with reference TRBV28 and TRBJ1-1 gives the whole variable domain DVKVTQSSRYLVKRTGEKVFLECVQDMDHENMFWYRQDPGLGLRLIYFSYDVKMKEKGDIPEGYSVSREKKERFSLILESASTNQTSMYLCASRSPGQGTGWVRAFFGQGTRLTVV.

CDR3 DNA sequence: TGCGCCAGCAAACTTGGACATGGAGGGGATACGCAGTATTTT. Encoded protein: CASKLGHGGDTQYF. This chain links TRBV10-2 with TRBJ2-3, with D perhaps matching TRBD2 (6 bases). This CDR3 spans 14 amino acids. The germline V gene has CDR1 WSHSY and CDR2 SAAADI. V lost 7 bases and J lost 6, with 17 bases in between.